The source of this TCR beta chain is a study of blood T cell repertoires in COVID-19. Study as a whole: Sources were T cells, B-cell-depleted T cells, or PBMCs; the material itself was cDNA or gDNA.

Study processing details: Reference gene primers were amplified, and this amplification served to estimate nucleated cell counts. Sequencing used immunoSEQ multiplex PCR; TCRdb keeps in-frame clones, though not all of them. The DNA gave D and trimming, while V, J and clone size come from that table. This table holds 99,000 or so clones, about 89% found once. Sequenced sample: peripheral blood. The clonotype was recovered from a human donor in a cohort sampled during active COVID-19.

CDR3 in DNA: TGTGCCATCTCCCCAACTAGCGGGGGATACAATGAGCAGTTCTTC. This encodes CAISPTSGGYNEQFF. The chain links TRBV10-3 to TRBJ2-1; the match to TRBD2 covers 11 bases. Germline V gene lookup returns CDR1 ENHRY and CDR2 SYGVKD. Trimming removed 8 bases from V and 4 bases from J; junction bases left unmatched: 7. This CDR3 contains 15 residues.